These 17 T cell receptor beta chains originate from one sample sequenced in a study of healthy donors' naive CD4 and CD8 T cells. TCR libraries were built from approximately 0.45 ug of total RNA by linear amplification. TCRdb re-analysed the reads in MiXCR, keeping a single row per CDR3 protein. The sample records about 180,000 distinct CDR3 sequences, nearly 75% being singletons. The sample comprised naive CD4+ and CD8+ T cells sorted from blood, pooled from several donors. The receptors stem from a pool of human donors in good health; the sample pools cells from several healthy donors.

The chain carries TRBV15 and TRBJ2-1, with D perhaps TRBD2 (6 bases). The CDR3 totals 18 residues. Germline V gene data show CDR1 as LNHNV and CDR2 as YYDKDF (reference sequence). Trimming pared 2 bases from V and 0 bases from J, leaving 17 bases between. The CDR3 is CATSRNRQRVGSYNEQFF. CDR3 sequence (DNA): TGTGCCACCAGCAGAAACCGCCAGCGGGTGGGCTCCTACAATGAGCAGTTCTTC.

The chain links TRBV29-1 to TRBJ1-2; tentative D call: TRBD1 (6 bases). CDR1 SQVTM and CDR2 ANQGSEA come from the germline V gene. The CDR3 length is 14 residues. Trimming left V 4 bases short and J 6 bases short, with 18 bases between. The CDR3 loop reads CSVVEGNRADGYTF. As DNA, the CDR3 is TGCAGCGTTGTAGAAGGAAACAGGGCGGATGGCTACACCTTC.

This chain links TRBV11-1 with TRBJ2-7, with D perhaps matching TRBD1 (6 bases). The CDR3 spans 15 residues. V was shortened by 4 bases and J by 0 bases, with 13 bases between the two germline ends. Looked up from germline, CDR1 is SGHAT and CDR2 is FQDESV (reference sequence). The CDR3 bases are TGTGCCAGCAGCTCTCACCAGGGACACTCCTACGAGCAGTACTTC. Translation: CASSSHQGHSYEQYF.

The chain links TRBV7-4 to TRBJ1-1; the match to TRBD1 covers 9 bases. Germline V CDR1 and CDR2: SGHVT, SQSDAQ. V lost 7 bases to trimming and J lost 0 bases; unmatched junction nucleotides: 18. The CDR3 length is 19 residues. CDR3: CASTQEGQGPFELNTEAFF. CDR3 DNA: TGTGCCAGCACCCAAGAGGGACAGGGACCATTTGAACTGAACACTGAAGCTTTCTTT.

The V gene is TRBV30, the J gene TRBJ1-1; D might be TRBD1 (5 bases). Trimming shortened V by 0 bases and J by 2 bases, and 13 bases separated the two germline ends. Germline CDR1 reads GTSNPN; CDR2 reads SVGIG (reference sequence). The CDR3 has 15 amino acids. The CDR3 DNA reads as TGTGCCTGGAGTGTACCCAGGGCGTTAAACACTGAAGCTTTCTTT. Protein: CAWSVPRALNTEAFF.

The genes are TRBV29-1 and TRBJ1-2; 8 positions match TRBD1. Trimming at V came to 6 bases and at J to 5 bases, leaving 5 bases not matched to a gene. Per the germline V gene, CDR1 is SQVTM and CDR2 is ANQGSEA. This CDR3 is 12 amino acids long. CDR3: CSVTRTGYGYTF. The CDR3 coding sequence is TGCAGCGTCACCAGGACAGGGTATGGCTACACCTTC.

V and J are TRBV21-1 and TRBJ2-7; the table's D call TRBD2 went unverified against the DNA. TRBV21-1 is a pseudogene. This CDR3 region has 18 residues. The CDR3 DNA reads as TGTGCCAGCAGCAATCATCCTAGCGGGAGGGAGAATACCTACGAGCAGTACTTC. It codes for CASSNHPSGRENTYEQYF.

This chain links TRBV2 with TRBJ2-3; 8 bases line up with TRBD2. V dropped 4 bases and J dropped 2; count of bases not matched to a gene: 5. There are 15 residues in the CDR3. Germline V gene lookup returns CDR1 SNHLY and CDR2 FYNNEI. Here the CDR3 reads CASSVASGLTDTQYF. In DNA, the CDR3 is TGTGCCAGCAGTGTGGCTAGCGGGCTCACAGATACGCAGTATTTT.

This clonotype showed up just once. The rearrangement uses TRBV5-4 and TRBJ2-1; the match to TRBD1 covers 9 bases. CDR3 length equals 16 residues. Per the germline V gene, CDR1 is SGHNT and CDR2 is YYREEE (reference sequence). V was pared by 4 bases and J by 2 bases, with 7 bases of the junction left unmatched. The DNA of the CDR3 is TGTGCCAGCAGCCCGGGACAGGGAGCGGCCTACAATGAGCAGTTCTTC. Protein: CASSPGQGAAYNEQFF.

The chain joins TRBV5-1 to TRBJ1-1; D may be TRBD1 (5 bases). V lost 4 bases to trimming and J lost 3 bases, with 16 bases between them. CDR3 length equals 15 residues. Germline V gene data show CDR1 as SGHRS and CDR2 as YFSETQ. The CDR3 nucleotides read TGCGCCAGCAGCCCCTGGCGGGGGAGAGACACTGAAGCTTTCTTT. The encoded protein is CASSPWRGRDTEAFF.

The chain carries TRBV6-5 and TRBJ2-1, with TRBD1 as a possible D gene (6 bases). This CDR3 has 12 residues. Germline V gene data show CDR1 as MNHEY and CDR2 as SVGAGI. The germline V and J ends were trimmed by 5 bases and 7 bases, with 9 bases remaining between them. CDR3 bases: TGTGCCAGCAGTCTCGGACAGAATGAGCAGTTCTTC. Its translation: CASSLGQNEQFF.

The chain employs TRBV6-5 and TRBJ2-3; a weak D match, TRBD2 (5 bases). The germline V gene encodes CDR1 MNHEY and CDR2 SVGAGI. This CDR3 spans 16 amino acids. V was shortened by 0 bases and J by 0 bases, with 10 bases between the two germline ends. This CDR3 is CASSYSQTTSTDTQYF. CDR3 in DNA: TGTGCCAGCAGTTACTCGCAGACTACAAGCACAGATACGCAGTATTTT.

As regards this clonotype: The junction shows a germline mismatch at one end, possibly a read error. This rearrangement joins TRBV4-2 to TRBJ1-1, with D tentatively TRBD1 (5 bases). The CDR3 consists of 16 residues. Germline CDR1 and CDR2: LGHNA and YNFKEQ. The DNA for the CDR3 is TGCGCCAGCAGCCCCGGGGAAGGCAGGGTCGACACTGAAGCTTTCTTT. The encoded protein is CASSPGEGRVDTEAFF.

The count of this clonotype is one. CDR3 region: CASSLVGRKLTDTQYF. DNA of the CDR3: TGTGCCAGCAGCTTGGTAGGCAGAAAGCTCACAGATACGCAGTATTTT. This rearrangement joins TRBV5-4 to TRBJ2-3; D uncertain. V was cut by 0 bases and J by 2 bases, with 13 bases left in between. The CDR3 is 16 residues long. Germline-derived CDR1 and CDR2 are SGHNT and YYREEE (reference sequence).

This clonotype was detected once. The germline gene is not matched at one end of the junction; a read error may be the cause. In nucleotides, the CDR3 is TGTGCCAGCAGTTCCGACAGGGGCTCCTACAATGAGCAGTTCTTC. Its translation: CASSSDRGSYNEQFF. V gene TRBV10-3 combines with J gene TRBJ2-1, with 8 nucleotides matching TRBD1. Per the germline V gene, CDR1 is ENHRY and CDR2 is SYGVKD. This CDR3 is built from 15 residues.

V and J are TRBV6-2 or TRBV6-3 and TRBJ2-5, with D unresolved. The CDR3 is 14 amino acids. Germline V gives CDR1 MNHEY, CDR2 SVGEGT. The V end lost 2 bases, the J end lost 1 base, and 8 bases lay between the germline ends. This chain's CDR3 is CASSYKQLQETQYF. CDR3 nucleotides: TGTGCCAGCAGTTACAAGCAGCTCCAAGAGACCCAGTACTTC.

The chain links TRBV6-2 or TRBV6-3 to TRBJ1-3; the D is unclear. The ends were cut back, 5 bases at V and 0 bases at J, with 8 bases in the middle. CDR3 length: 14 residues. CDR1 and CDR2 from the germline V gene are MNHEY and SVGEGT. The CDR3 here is CASSGGDSGNTIYF. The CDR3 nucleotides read TGTGCCAGCAGTGGCGGAGACTCTGGAAACACCATATATTTT.